The 22 T cell receptor beta chains listed next were all sequenced from one sample in a study of CD8+ T cells in alopecia areata (dated by TCRdb to 2016 to 2019). The library relied on the immunoSEQ multiplex PCR assay. To provide template for TCR sequencing, every sample had RNA extracted and reverse transcribed into cDNA. TCRdb obtained this table from immuneACCESS and retained in-frame rearrangements with V and J assigned. These tables miss some clones; where compared with another copy, unresolved V genes account for less than half of the shortfall, and the remainder is unexplained. The sample has over 85,000 clones on record, roughly two fifths of them singletons. 1.3% of the sample is held by the ten biggest clonotypes. Sample: CD4+ T cells sorted from blood. These receptors originate from a human donor with alopecia areata.

This chain uses TRBV30 with TRBJ2-7; weak D call: TRBD1 (6 bases). V was pared by 4 bases and J by 2 bases, with 15 bases between. The germline V gene encodes CDR1 GTSNPN and CDR2 SVGIG (reference sequence). There are 14 residues in the CDR3. CDR3 DNA: TGTGCCTGGACCCCCTCCTGGACAGCCTACGAGCAGTACTTC. It translates to CAWTPSWTAYEQYF.

This chain links TRBV11-2 with TRBJ2-7; TRBD1 agrees at 9 bases. The CDR3 is 13 residues long. Germline V gene lookup returns CDR1 SGHAT and CDR2 FQNNGV. After removal of 6 bases from V and 4 bases from J, the junction contained 4 bases not matched to a gene. CDR3 nucleotide sequence: TGTGCCAGCAGATCAGGACAGGGGTACGAGCAGTACTTC. This gives the protein CASRSGQGYEQYF.

The genes are TRBV28 and TRBJ1-6, with 10 bases lining up with TRBD1. V shed 4 bases, J shed 9 bases, and the junction held 3 bases outside the gene matches. CDR3 length: 14 amino acids. Germline assignment: CDR1 MDHEN and CDR2 SYDVKM. Written as DNA, the CDR3 is TGTGCCAGCAGTTCCGGGACAGGGGTTTCACCCCTCCACTTT. As protein: CASSSGTGVSPLHF.

This clone was seen a few times. The CDR3 loop is CASSVRDRGPGELFF. CDR3 nucleotide sequence: TGTGCCAGCAGTGTCCGTGACAGGGGGCCCGGGGAGCTGTTTTTT. The chain combines TRBV2 with TRBJ2-2, with 10 positions matching TRBD1. The junction had 5 bases not matched to a gene; V was cut back by 4 bases and J by 6 bases. This CDR3 region has 15 residues. Germline assignment: CDR1 SNHLY and CDR2 FYNNEI.

The rearrangement links TRBV28 to TRBJ2-7; unclear D gene. Trimming cost V 4 bases and J 2 bases, with 6 bases left between them. Germline CDR1 reads MDHEN; CDR2 reads SYDVKM. This CDR3 contains 12 residues. This chain's CDR3 is CASSSRPYEQYF. The CDR3, as DNA: TGTGCCAGCAGTTCGAGACCCTACGAGCAGTACTTC. The full variable domain, in which reference TRBV28 and TRBJ2-7 provide the parts outside the CDR3, is DVKVTQSSRYLVKRTGEKVFLECVQDMDHENMFWYRQDPGLGLRLIYFSYDVKMKEKGDIPEGYSVSREKKERFSLILESASTNQTSMYLCASSSRPYEQYFGPGTRLTVT.

CDR3 loop: CASSLGRGNYGYTF. DNA of the CDR3: TGTGCCAGCAGCTTGGGCAGGGGCAACTATGGCTACACCTTC. The chain couples TRBV5-4 to TRBJ1-2; D is possibly TRBD1 (6 bases). This CDR3 is built from 14 residues. Between the trimmed V and J ends, which lost 0 bases and 2 bases, there was a span of 8 bases. Looked up from germline, CDR1 is SGHNT and CDR2 is YYREEE (reference sequence).

This clone was found a few times. This rearrangement joins TRBV30 to TRBJ2-6; the D gene is possibly TRBD1 (6 bases). CDR1 GTSNPN and CDR2 SVGIG come from the germline V gene (reference sequence). Trimming took off 4 bases at V and 2 bases at J, with 15 bases between the two ends. The CDR3 loop spans 16 amino acids. The CDR3 nucleotides read TGTGCCTGGAAACTCCCCGGGACAACTGGGGCCAACGTCCTGACTTTC. This sequence encodes CAWKLPGTTGANVLTF.

The rearrangement uses TRBV30 and TRBJ2-7; D perhaps matches TRBD1 (6 bases). Germline values: CDR1 GTSNPN, CDR2 SVGIG (reference sequence). V lost 1 base to trimming and J lost 3 bases, with 16 bases between them. This CDR3 is 15 amino acids long. CDR3: CAWSGDTGYNYEQYF. CDR3 nucleotide sequence: TGTGCCTGGAGTGGCGATACAGGGTACAACTACGAGCAGTACTTC.

The genes are TRBV4-1 and TRBJ2-6; D remains ambiguous. The V end was cut by 0 bases, the J end by 3 bases, with 9 bases between. This CDR3 has 16 residues. Germline CDR1 reads MGHRA; CDR2 reads YSYEKL. CDR3 nucleotides: TGCGCCAGCAGCCAAGATACGAATCTTGGGGCCAACGTCCTGACTTTC. Translating it yields CASSQDTNLGANVLTF.

The V gene is TRBV18, the J gene TRBJ1-2, with a tentative D call TRBD1 (5 bases). The CDR3 contains 13 residues. The V gene's germline CDR1 is KGHSH and CDR2 LQKENI. V was pared by 3 bases and J by 2 bases, with 7 bases between. The CDR3 nucleotides are TGTGCCAGCTCACCGGGGGGGAACTATGGCTACACCTTC. It yields the protein CASSPGGNYGYTF.

The rearrangement links TRBV2 to TRBJ1-1; D unclear. Trimming cost V 7 bases and J 0 bases, with 12 bases left between them. This CDR3 is built from 14 residues. Germline CDR1 and CDR2: SNHLY and FYNNEI. CDR3 coding DNA: TGTGCCAGCACCTCTGGACCCATGAACACTGAAGCTTTCTTT. Amino acids: CASTSGPMNTEAFF.

The rearrangement joins TRBV5-1 to TRBJ2-1, with TRBD2 as a possible D gene (5 bases). CDR3 size: 17 residues. Germline loops: CDR1 SGHRS, CDR2 YFSETQ. V shed 0 bases and J shed 0 bases, with 13 bases lying between them. CDR3 bases: TGCGCCAGCAGCTTGGCGGGGTTCCAATACTCCTACAATGAGCAGTTCTTC. It translates to CASSLAGFQYSYNEQFF.

This clone has just a few counts. The rearrangement uses TRBV18 and TRBJ2-1; D not resolved. Deletions cut 3 bases from V and 0 bases from J, with 9 bases between. This CDR3 region has 15 residues. CDR1 is KGHSH and CDR2 is LQKENI in the germline V gene. The CDR3 spells CASSPSISSYNEQFF. In DNA form, the CDR3 reads TGTGCCAGCTCACCCAGTATAAGCTCCTACAATGAGCAGTTCTTC.

This chain uses TRBV30 with TRBJ2-1, with 7 bases that match TRBD2. The ends lost 3 bases at V and 0 bases at J; junction bases unmatched: 2. The germline V gene encodes CDR1 GTSNPN and CDR2 SVGIG (reference sequence). This CDR3 region has 14 residues. The chain's CDR3 is CAWSSGASYNEQFF. Written as DNA, the CDR3 is TGTGCCTGGAGCAGCGGGGCCTCCTACAATGAGCAGTTCTTC.

DNA for the CDR3: TGCGCCAGCAGCTTGGGGTCTTCTTTCCAAGAGACCCAGTACTTC. Translated: CASSLGSSFQETQYF. This sequence joins TRBV5-1 and TRBJ2-5; D is ambiguous. There are 15 residues in the CDR3. The V end was cut by 0 bases, the J end by 1 base, with 10 bases between. The germline CDR1 and CDR2 sequences are SGHRS and YFSETQ.

V gene TRBV7-2 combines with J gene TRBJ2-7, with D perhaps being TRBD1 or TRBD2 (7 bases each). Per the germline V gene, CDR1 is SGHTA and CDR2 is FQGNSA. The CDR3 length is 15 residues. Trimming removed 5 bases from V and 0 bases from J, with 14 bases in between. This chain's CDR3 is CASSPQGGISYEQYF. The CDR3 nucleotides are TGTGCCAGCAGCCCTCAGGGGGGGATCTCCTACGAGCAGTACTTC.

This clone was seen more than once but under ten times. The chain has TRBV30 and TRBJ1-5; maybe TRBD1 (5 bases). Trimming left V 0 bases short and J 1 base short, with 7 bases between. CDR3 size: 14 residues. In germline, CDR1 is GTSNPN, CDR2 SVGIG (reference sequence). The CDR3 region is CAWSVGGSNQPQHF. The CDR3 region has the DNA TGTGCCTGGAGTGTTGGGGGGAGCAATCAGCCCCAGCATTTT.

The V gene is TRBV5-4, the J gene TRBJ2-1; D gene ambiguous. The CDR3 length is 11 residues. The germline V gene has CDR1 SGHNT and CDR2 YYREEE (reference sequence). The V end lost 4 bases, the J end lost 9 bases, and 8 bases lay between the germline ends. This CDR3 is CASSRAGEQFF. DNA for the CDR3: TGTGCCAGCAGCCGGGCCGGTGAGCAGTTCTTC.

This clone occurred a few times. This chain uses TRBV25-1 with TRBJ2-7; D ambiguous. This CDR3 is 14 amino acids long. With 7 bases removed from V and 6 bases from J, the gap between germline ends came to 19 bases. The germline V gene has CDR1 MGHDK and CDR2 SYGVNS. The CDR3 loop is CASTKSQTGREQYF. CDR3 coding DNA: TGTGCCAGCACCAAAAGCCAGACCGGACGCGAGCAGTACTTC.

The chain is built from TRBV29-1 and TRBJ2-1, with TRBD2 identical over 11 bases. Germline values: CDR1 SQVTM, CDR2 ANQGSEA. The CDR3 is 16 residues long. Trimming cost V 6 bases and J 3 bases; bases outside gene matches: 10. Here the CDR3 reads CSVLGSGRVLYNEQFF. The CDR3 region has the DNA TGCAGCGTATTGGGTAGCGGGAGGGTCCTCTACAATGAGCAGTTCTTC.

This clone was observed a handful of times. The rearrangement joins TRBV19 to TRBJ2-1; D possibly corresponds to TRBD2 (6 bases). The CDR3 is made up of 14 amino acids. Trimming cost V 5 bases and J 2 bases, with 10 bases left between them. In germline, CDR1 is LNHDA, CDR2 SQIVND (reference sequence). The CDR3 DNA sequence: TGTGCCAGTAGTCCCCGGACTACCTACAATGAGCAGTTCTTC. Translation: CASSPRTTYNEQFF.

This clone is categorized as medium-sized. The chain combines TRBV7-9 with TRBJ1-1, with a weak D call TRBD1 (6 bases). V was pared by 2 bases and J by 1 base, with 8 bases between. This CDR3 has 14 amino acids. Germline loops: CDR1 SEHNR, CDR2 FQNEAQ (reference sequence). The CDR3 DNA reads as TGTGCCAGCAGCTTAATGGGACAGAACACTGAAGCTTTCTTT. This encodes CASSLMGQNTEAFF.